This T cell receptor beta chain is drawn from a study of blood T cell repertoires in COVID-19. About the study: Acute and convalescent COVID-19 specimens originated in the United States, Italy and Spain. Sources were T cells, B-cell-depleted T cells, or PBMCs; the material itself was cDNA or gDNA.

The CDR3 spans 14 residues. From germline, CDR1 is SGHRS and CDR2 YFSETQ. Trimming left V 7 bases short and J 4 bases short, with 17 bases between. Measured with immunoSEQ multiplex PCR; TCRdb has only the in-frame clones, and not every one. The sample has about 180,000 clones; about 82% are singletons. The cohort comprised adults aged about 18 to 90 years residing in some 24 US areas. The study counted Cohort 3 donors as recovered given two negative PCRs, clearance, or symptom resolution. This clonotype was obtained from a woman younger than 45 who had recovered from COVID-19. The material sequenced was PBMCs or T cells enriched from blood (not recorded which). V and J are TRBV5-1 and TRBJ2-5; weak D call: TRBD2 (7 bases). As DNA, the CDR3 is TGCGCCAGCTGCGGGGGAGGGGGGGGAGAGACCCAGTACTTC. This encodes CASCGGGGGETQYF.